This TCR beta chain was captured in a study of T cells expressing NK-cell markers. Overall study findings and caveats: Whether expanded NKG2C-expressing T cell clones recognize HCMV is unknown.

The germline V gene has CDR1 SGHDN and CDR2 FVKESK. There are 15 residues in the CDR3. TCR beta libraries carry UMIs added by 5'RACE template switching. TCRdb processed the 5' RACE reads again and assigns one entry to each CDR3 protein, with no DNA. Recorded for this sample: under 600,000 distinct CDR3 sequences. Of note for this clonotype: The antigen remains unidentified.

The sequenced sample consisted of blood T cells: a sorted CD56 or NKG2C T cell subset, CD4+ or CD8+ T cells, or bulk PBMC T cells (not recorded which). J is TRBJ2-3 and V is TRBV14. This TCR came from a woman aged 50 to 65 in good health. CDR3 loop: CASSPLTTSTDTQYF.